This passage covers 11 T cell receptor beta chains from one sample sequenced in a study of T cells expressing NK-cell markers. After re-calling the 5' RACE reads, TCRdb lists one entry per CDR3 protein, DNA absent. This sample's table reports 350,000 to 400,000 distinct CDR3 sequences. Sequencing was done on a sample of blood T cells: a sorted CD56 or NKG2C T cell subset, CD4+ or CD8+ T cells, or bulk PBMC T cells (not recorded which). Receptors originate from a woman aged 45-59 years in good health.

This chain connects TRBV7-9 to TRBJ2-2; as DNA is missing, the TRBD1 call by TCRdb cannot be tested. This CDR3 comprises 13 residues. CDR1 is SEHNR and CDR2 is FQNEAQ in the germline V gene (reference sequence). The CDR3 reads CATSQGSSRELFF.

V is TRBV4-2 and J is TRBJ2-1; TCRdb indicates TRBD1, and absent DNA this call remains unverified. The germline V gene encodes CDR1 LGHNA and CDR2 YNFKEQ. The CDR3 extends over 14 amino acids. The CDR3 reads CASSQPGANNEQFF.

V gene TRBV12-3 or TRBV12-4 combines with J gene TRBJ1-2. This CDR3 is 11 amino acids long. The CDR3 reads CASSSSYGYTF.

J is TRBJ2-3 and V is TRBV6-5; TCRdb picks TRBD1, but there is no DNA to check that call. The CDR3 runs to 13 residues. From germline, CDR1 is MNHEY and CDR2 SVGAGI. This CDR3 reads CASRGAYTDTQYF.

This chain joins TRBV12-3 or TRBV12-4 and TRBJ1-1. The CDR3 has 13 residues. This CDR3 reads CASTSNGVPKAFF.

The chain combines TRBV4-2 with TRBJ1-4. Germline V lookup: CDR1 LGHNA, CDR2 YNFKEQ. The CDR3 runs to 14 residues. The CDR3 sequence is CASSQPSGSEKLFF.

The V gene is TRBV2, the J gene TRBJ2-1; the TCRdb D gene call, TRBD1, has no DNA to confirm it. The CDR3 covers 15 residues. The V gene's germline CDR1 is SNHLY and CDR2 FYNNEI. The CDR3 sequence: CASSETGKVVNEQFF.

The chain has TRBV3-1 and TRBJ2-2. The CDR3 sequence is 15 residues long. CDR1 is LGHDT and CDR2 is YNNKEL in the germline V gene (reference sequence). The CDR3 loop is CASSRQFGLTGELFF.

The gene calls are TRBV7-6 and TRBJ2-1; checking the TCRdb D call of TRBD1 is not possible without DNA. This CDR3 comprises 13 residues. Germline CDR1 is SGHVS and CDR2 is FNYEAQ. CDR3 in amino acids: CASSAGQFNEQFF. The variable domain in full, completed from reference TRBV7-6 and TRBJ2-1, reads GAGVSQSPRYKVTKRGQDVALRCDPISGHVSLYWYRQALGQGPEFLTYFNYEAQQDKSGLPNDRFSAERPEGSISTLTIQRTEQRDSAMYRCASSAGQFNEQFFGPGTRLTVL.

The chain has TRBV29-1 and TRBJ1-2. The CDR3 is 13 amino acids. CDR1 is SQVTM, CDR2 ANQGSEA, per germline. This CDR3 reads CSVLGPTTGGYTF.

The chain uses TRBV6-1 and TRBJ2-5; TCRdb picks TRBD2, but there is no DNA to check that call. CDR1 and CDR2 from the germline V gene are MNHNS and SASEGT. The CDR3 is 13 amino acids. The CDR3 sequence is CASSGPRGETQYF.